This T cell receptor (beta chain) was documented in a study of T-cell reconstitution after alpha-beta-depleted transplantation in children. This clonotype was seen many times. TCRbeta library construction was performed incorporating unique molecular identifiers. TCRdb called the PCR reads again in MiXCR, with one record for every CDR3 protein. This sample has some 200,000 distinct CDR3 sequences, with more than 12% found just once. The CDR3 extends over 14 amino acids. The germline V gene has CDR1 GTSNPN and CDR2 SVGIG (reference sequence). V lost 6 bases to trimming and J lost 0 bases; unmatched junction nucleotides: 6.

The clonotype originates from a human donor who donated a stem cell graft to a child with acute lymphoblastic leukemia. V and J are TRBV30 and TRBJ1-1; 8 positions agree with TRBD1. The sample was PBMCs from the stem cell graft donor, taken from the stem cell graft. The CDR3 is CACPRTGMNTEAFF. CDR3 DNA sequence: TGTGCCTGCCCCCGGACAGGGATGAACACTGAAGCTTTCTTT.